The T cell receptor beta chain under discussion was sequenced for a study of beta chain features in type 1 diabetes. The authors reverse transcribed all of the isolated RNA, so sequencing captured expressed TCRB transcripts. Reads from naive, central memory and regulatory T cell samples averaged about 3.57 million. Sequencing was performed with immunoSEQ multiplex PCR; in TCRdb, only in-frame clones are kept and a portion is missing. The sample records roughly 240,000 clones, approximately 25% being singletons. Study-level points and caveats: The study found moderately but significantly shorter TCRB CDR3s in all four CD4+ subsets of Type 1 diabetes patients. Individuals with type 1 diabetes displayed fewer insertions and more deletions at VDJ junctions.

The germline V gene encodes CDR1 LNHDA and CDR2 SQIVND (reference sequence). The CDR3 contains 14 residues. The V end was cut by 4 bases, the J end by 0 bases, with 8 bases between. Purity exceeded 98% in all sorted populations. This clone was detected only a few times. No antigen is known for it. The gene calls are TRBV19 and TRBJ2-3; D is ambiguous. The receptor was isolated from a woman aged 25 to 39 with type 1 diabetes. The sequenced sample was naive CD4+ T cells from blood. The CDR3: CASSSSLSTDTQYF. DNA for the CDR3: TGTGCCAGTAGTAGTAGCCTTAGCACAGATACGCAGTATTTT.